This T cell receptor beta chain was sequenced for a study of T cell responses to AZD1222 COVID-19 vaccine. Notes on the study in general: The study sampled repertoires only after the peak T cell response.

Data came from immunoSEQ multiplex PCR; TCRdb stores just in-frame clones and leaves some out. The sample yields tens of thousands of clones, around 90% seen once. To note about this clone: Its antigen is unidentified.

With 1 base removed from V and 9 bases from J, the gap between germline ends came to 13 bases. The CDR3 loop spans 14 amino acids. Germline CDR1 SGHTA, CDR2 FQGNSA. The chain recombines TRBV7-2 with TRBJ2-1; D might be TRBD2 (5 bases). This clonotype originated in an adult in good health. The sample here was peripheral blood, taken on day 0 of MenACWY control vaccination. The CDR3 loop reads CASSLDNLRGEQFF. The CDR3, as DNA: TGTGCCAGCAGCTTAGACAACTTACGGGGTGAGCAGTTCTTC.